The sequence of this TCR beta chain was determined in a study of regulatory T cells in long-lasting Graves disease. Time point: newly diagnosed GD, antithyroid drugs for less than 3 months. Making the TCR library involved RNA that had been extracted from PBMCs. Building the TCR beta libraries relied on iRepertoire HTBI primers, and CDR3 regions underwent Arm-PCR. TCRdb re-called the multiplex PCR reads with MiXCR, one entry per CDR3 protein. The table shows around 470,000 distinct CDR3 sequences, with approximately 14% occurring only once. Many counts were recorded for this clonotype. The sample was also linked to a second study, of T cells in Graves' hyperthyroidism and ophthalmopathy.

This TCR was sampled from a woman aged 50 to 60 with Graves disease. The source material was peripheral blood mononuclear cells (PBMCs), sampled at new diagnosis, from a patient treated with antithyroid drugs.

The CDR3 reads CASSLVLAGNTGELFF. CDR3 DNA: TGTGCCAGCAGTTTAGTCCTCGCAGGGAACACCGGGGAGCTGTTTTTT. The chain recombines TRBV28 with TRBJ2-2; D is unclear. Trimming removed 2 bases from V and 1 base from J, with 11 bases in between. Germline V gene data show CDR1 as MDHEN and CDR2 as SYDVKM. The CDR3 has 16 amino acids.